This is a list of T cell receptor beta chains from one sample in a study of blood T cell repertoires in COVID-19. Here immunoSEQ multiplex PCR was the method, and the copy in TCRdb shows in-frame clones only, minus some. The sample records roughly 200,000 clones, around 87% being singletons. Input material: peripheral blood. The receptors were sampled from a man in his sixties with acute or convalescent COVID-19. Both conserved end residues are part of each CDR3. D genes are given only for firm matches. Clone size is given for some rows only: seen once, a few or many times, or a class if the clone is expanded.

D gene,J gene,clone size,V gene,CDR3 DNA,CDR3 protein
TRBD1,TRBJ1-2,NA,TRBV3-1/TRBV3-2,TGTGCCAGCAGCCCCCGGGACAGGAACTATGGCTACACCTTC,CASSPRDRNYGYTF
NA,TRBJ2-1,NA,TRBV27,TGTGCCAGCAGTGAGTGGGGGGGCCCCTACAATGAGCAGTTCTTC,CASSEWGGPYNEQFF
TRBD1,TRBJ1-1,NA,TRBV9,TGTGCCAGCAGCGCACAACAGGGGTTTACTGAAGCTTTCTTT,CASSAQQGFTEAFF
NA,TRBJ2-1,NA,TRBV3-1/TRBV3-2,TGTGCCAGCAGCCAAGCCCGGGGTGGCCAATACAGTGAGCAGTTCTTC,CASSQARGGQYSEQFF
TRBD1,TRBJ1-6,once,TRBV11-2,TGTGCCAGCAGCGACCCAGGGACAGGGTTCAATTCACCCCTCCACTTT,CASSDPGTGFNSPLHF
NA,TRBJ1-2,NA,TRBV6-1,TGTGCCAGCAGTGAAAGCGGTTCCTATGGCTACACCTTC,CASSESGSYGYTF
NA,TRBJ1-1,NA,TRBV29-1,TGCAGCGTTGAGGGGGGGTCCCCGGCAGCTTTCTTT,CSVEGGSPAAFF
TRBD1,TRBJ2-3,NA,TRBV3-1/TRBV3-2,TGTGCCAGCAGCCCGGGGACAGGGGGCCCGCCTAGCACAGATACGCAGTATTTT,CASSPGTGGPPSTDTQYF
TRBD2,TRBJ2-7,NA,TRBV7-2,TGTGCCAGCAGCTTAGTCCCCAAACTAGCGGGGGACCTCTACGAGCAGTACTTC,CASSLVPKLAGDLYEQYF
NA,TRBJ1-1,NA,TRBV7-8,TGTGCCAGCAGCCCCCGGGAGGGCACTGAAGCTTTCTTT,CASSPREGTEAFF
TRBD2,TRBJ2-1,NA,TRBV4-2,TGTGCCAGCAGCCAAGTTCAAACGGGGGGGTACAATGAGCAGTTCTTC,CASSQVQTGGYNEQFF
NA,TRBJ2-7,NA,TRBV7-9,TGTGCCAGCAGCCCCGGTGGGGCGCTCGAGCAGTACTTC,CASSPGGALEQYF
TRBD1,TRBJ1-1,NA,TRBV9,TGTGCCAGCAGCCCAGGGACAGGGAAGGGGGACACTGAAGCTTTCTTT,CASSPGTGKGDTEAFF
TRBD1,TRBJ2-5,once,TRBV2,TGTGCCAGCACCAGGGACAGAGGGCAAGAGACCCAGTACTTC,CASTRDRGQETQYF
NA,TRBJ1-2,many,TRBV5-1,TGCGCCAGCAGCTTGGATCCACAGGGCTATGGCTACACCTTC,CASSLDPQGYGYTF
NA,TRBJ1-6,NA,TRBV27,TGTGCCAGCAGTCCAAACTCACAGAAACTTAATTCACCCCTCCACTTT,CASSPNSQKLNSPLHF
TRBD1,TRBJ1-2,NA,TRBV15,TGTGCCACCAGCAGAGATCTGGGAGCACAGGGGTATGGCTACACCTTC,CATSRDLGAQGYGYTF
NA,TRBJ1-6,NA,TRBV7-9,TGTGCCAGCACCAAACAGGGTGTTGTTGGTTCACCCCTCCACTTT,CASTKQGVVGSPLHF
NA,TRBJ2-3,NA,TRBV7-3,TGTGCCAGCACATTCCCGTGTCCGCGCGGCGGCACAGATACGCAGTATTTT,CASTFPCPRGGTDTQYF
TRBD1,TRBJ2-5,NA,TRBV19,TGTGCCAGTAGTCCCACCGGGACAGGATCGGGGACCCAGTACTTC,CASSPTGTGSGTQYF
TRBD1,TRBJ1-6,once,TRBV6-6,TGTGCCAGCAGTCCGAAACCACAGGGGATCGGTAATTCACCCCTCCACTTT,CASSPKPQGIGNSPLHF
TRBD1,TRBJ2-2,NA,TRBV27,TGTGCCAGCAGGGGTATCAGGGGGCTCACCGGGGAGCTGTTTTTT,CASRGIRGLTGELFF
NA,TRBJ1-1,NA,TRBV7-9,TGTGCCAGCAGCTTAGGGGCAGGGCGACCCCAGAACACTGAAGCTTTCTTT,CASSLGAGRPQNTEAFF
NA,TRBJ1-6,NA,TRBV6-2/TRBV6-3,TGTGCCAGCAGTCTCCCAGGGGCCCTCCACTTT,CASSLPGALHF
TRBD1,TRBJ2-7,NA,TRBV6-5,TGTGCCAGCAGGGCCCAGGGGGAAAGCTACGAGCAGTACTTC,CASRAQGESYEQYF
TRBD1,TRBJ1-4,NA,TRBV4-1,TGCGCCAGCAGCCAAGGAACAGGGGAAAGCGAAAAACTGTTTTTT,CASSQGTGESEKLFF
NA,TRBJ1-1,NA,TRBV14,TGTGCCAGCAGGGACGAACTAGGGTTCACTGAAGCTTTCTTT,CASRDELGFTEAFF
TRBD1,TRBJ1-6,few,TRBV11-2,TGTGCCAGTTCGGACAGGACAAATTCACCCCTCCACTTT,CASSDRTNSPLHF
NA,TRBJ2-7,once,TRBV4-1,TGCGCCAGCAGCCAAGGACAAGGGGGTACCTACGAGCAGTACTTC,CASSQGQGGTYEQYF
NA,TRBJ1-3,NA,TRBV20-1,TGCAGTGCTAGTCCAGGGGGAAACACCATATATTTT,CSASPGGNTIYF
NA,TRBJ1-2,NA,TRBV5-1,TGCGCCAGCAGCTTGGCCCAGAGAGGCTATGGCTACACCTTC,CASSLAQRGYGYTF
TRBD1,TRBJ1-2,NA,TRBV28,TGTGCCAGCAGACCACAGGGGCCCTATGGCTACACCTTC,CASRPQGPYGYTF
NA,TRBJ1-5,few,TRBV4-3,TGCGCCAGCAGCCAAGGTCCGGGAAGCAATCAGCCCCAGCATTTT,CASSQGPGSNQPQHF
TRBD2,TRBJ2-7,NA,TRBV10-3,TGTGCCATCAGTGATTCTGCGGGGGGGCATAGTCCCTACGAGCAGTACTTC,CAISDSAGGHSPYEQYF
TRBD1,TRBJ1-2,once,TRBV7-3,TGTGCCAGCAGCTCAGACAGGGGCTATGGCTACACCTTC,CASSSDRGYGYTF
NA,TRBJ2-3,NA,TRBV6-4,TGTGCCAGCAGTGCGCTCCTAGCGACAGATACGCAGTATTTT,CASSALLATDTQYF
NA,TRBJ1-2,NA,TRBV7-9,TGTGCCAGCAGCTCGACGCGGGGCTACACCTTC,CASSSTRGYTF
NA,TRBJ1-1,NA,TRBV28,TGTGCCAGCAGTGGCGGGGATGAAGCTTTCTTT,CASSGGDEAFF
NA,TRBJ2-1,NA,TRBV27,TGTGCCAGCAGTTCTGTCGGGAGCTCCTACAATGAGCAGTTCTTC,CASSSVGSSYNEQFF
NA,TRBJ1-3,NA,TRBV21-1,TGTGCCAGCAGCAAAGCTTCCGGTATCTCTGGAAACACCATATATTTT,CASSKASGISGNTIYF
NA,TRBJ2-1,few,TRBV7-9,TGTGCCAGCAGCTCCGGCAGGGGTAGTAGGAATGAGCAGTTCTTC,CASSSGRGSRNEQFF
NA,TRBJ1-2,NA,TRBV7-8,TGTGCCAGCAGTCGCGATGGGAGGGCTAACTATGGCTACACCTTC,CASSRDGRANYGYTF
NA,TRBJ2-1,NA,TRBV5-4,TGTGCCAGCAGCTTGGAGCCGCGGGCGAGCTCCTACAATGAGCAGTTCTTC,CASSLEPRASSYNEQFF
TRBD1,TRBJ2-3,few,TRBV6-2/TRBV6-3,TGTGCCAGCAGTTACGAGGGACAGATCGAAAGCACAGATACGCAGTATTTT,CASSYEGQIESTDTQYF
TRBD1,TRBJ2-2,NA,TRBV6-2/TRBV6-3,TGTGCCAGCAGTCTAGCCGGGACAGCCACCGGGGAGCTGTTTTTT,CASSLAGTATGELFF
TRBD1,TRBJ1-6,NA,TRBV3-1/TRBV3-2,TGTGCCAGCAGCCAAGACGGACAGGGGGCCTATTCACCCCTCCACTTT,CASSQDGQGAYSPLHF
NA,TRBJ2-5,NA,TRBV7-6,TGTGCCAGCAGCTTAGGGGATCGTGGGGGGGGCTTGGAGACCCAGTACTTC,CASSLGDRGGGLETQYF
NA,TRBJ2-7,few,TRBV7-9,TGTGCCAGCAGCCTCCGCCCAAGAGAGGACAGAGGCCCCTACGAGCAGTACTTC,CASSLRPREDRGPYEQYF